This T cell receptor beta chain was recovered during a study of T cell changes during pregnancy in multiple sclerosis. Profiling relied on immunoSEQ multiplex PCR, and the TCRdb table lists in-frame clones only, not all of them. The sample carries more than 80,000 clones, under 95% recorded once. CDR3 length equals 13 residues. CDR1 is SNHLY, CDR2 FYNNEI, per germline. V trimming: 4 bases; J trimming: 9 bases; junction bases outside the gene matches: 6. This clone was seen just once. V is TRBV2 and J is TRBJ2-4, with 7 nucleotides matching TRBD1. The specimen was peripheral blood, collected after pregnancy. This TCR derives from a female donor with multiple sclerosis, enrolled in a pregnancy study. CDR3 DNA: TGTGCCAGCAGTGGGGTGGACAGGCGCATTCAGTACTTC. Its translation: CASSGVDRRIQYF.